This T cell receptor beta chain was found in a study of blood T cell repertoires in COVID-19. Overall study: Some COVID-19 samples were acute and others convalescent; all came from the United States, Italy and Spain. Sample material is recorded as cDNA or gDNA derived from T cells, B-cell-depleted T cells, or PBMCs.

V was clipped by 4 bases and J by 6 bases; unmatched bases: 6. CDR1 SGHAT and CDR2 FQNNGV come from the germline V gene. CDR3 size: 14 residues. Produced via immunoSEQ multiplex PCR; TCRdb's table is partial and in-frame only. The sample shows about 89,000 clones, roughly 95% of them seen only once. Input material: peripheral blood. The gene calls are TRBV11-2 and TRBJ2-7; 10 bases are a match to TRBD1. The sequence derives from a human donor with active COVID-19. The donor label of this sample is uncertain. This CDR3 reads CASSSQWTGGEQYF. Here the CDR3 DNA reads TGTGCCAGCAGCTCACAATGGACAGGGGGCGAGCAGTACTTC.